The next 15 T cell receptor beta chains were all read from a single sample in a study of CD8+ T cells in alopecia areata (dated by TCRdb to 2016 to 2019). This specimen's time point label, per the study, means: baseline before oral tofacitinib. The method was the immunoSEQ multiplex PCR assay. For TCR sequencing, RNA was extracted from every sample and reverse transcribed into cDNA to serve as template. Here the immuneACCESS table is served through TCRdb, limited to in-frame sequences with V and J called. Missing clones are a known gap in these copies; in checked studies unresolved V genes cover under half, and the rest lacks a known reason. The sample table contains about 140,000 clones; only one count was recorded for 40% to 55% of them. The ten largest clones add up to approximately 0.99% of the sample. The sequencing here drew on CD4+ T cells sorted from blood, taken at week 0. These receptors were obtained from a human donor with alopecia areata.

This clone was recorded only once. This rearrangement joins TRBV29-1 to TRBJ2-3, with D perhaps matching TRBD1 (6 bases). The V gene lost 2 bases and the J gene lost 4 bases, with 10 bases spanning the gap. Germline-derived CDR1 and CDR2 are SQVTM and ANQGSEA. The CDR3 extends over 13 amino acids. CDR3 region: CSVEPPGADTQYF. The CDR3 region has the DNA TGCAGCGTTGAACCTCCAGGGGCAGATACGCAGTATTTT.

In its sample, this clone was seen a few times. The CDR3 is CASSEARDTNIQYF. In DNA form, the CDR3 reads TGTGCCAGCAGTGAAGCCCGGGACACAAACATTCAGTACTTC. The chain employs TRBV6-1 and TRBJ2-4; perhaps TRBD1 as D (6 bases). CDR1 and CDR2 (germline): MNHNS, SASEGT. The CDR3 runs 14 residues. Trimming cost V 0 bases and J 6 bases, with 9 bases left between them.

A few counts support this clone. The chain joins TRBV5-4 to TRBJ1-3; D unclear. The CDR3 has 14 residues. Trimming left V 4 bases short and J 0 bases short, with 8 bases between. Germline assignment: CDR1 SGHNT and CDR2 YYREEE (reference sequence). The DNA for the CDR3 is TGTGCCAGCAGCCAAGTAAACTCTGGAAACACCATATATTTT. Amino acids: CASSQVNSGNTIYF.

The chain has TRBV7-9 and TRBJ2-7, with D possibly being TRBD1 (6 bases). V was cut by 3 bases and J by 12 bases, with 15 bases left in between. The CDR3 has 12 amino acids. CDR1 SEHNR and CDR2 FQNEAQ come from the germline V gene (reference sequence). CDR3 coding DNA: TGTGCCAGCAGCTTGGACAGATTGAGTCTGTACTTC. Protein product: CASSLDRLSLYF.

This clone has just a few counts. V and J are TRBV15 and TRBJ2-4; 9 positions match TRBD2. From germline, CDR1 is LNHNV and CDR2 YYDKDF (reference sequence). The CDR3 has 17 residues. The V gene end was trimmed by 0 bases and the J gene end by 7 bases; junction bases not matched to a gene: 10. CDR3 bases: TGTGCCACCAGCAGAGACGGGGTAGCGGGAGTGACGAACATTCAGTACTTC. It encodes CATSRDGVAGVTNIQYF.

This clone was counted a few times. The rearrangement links TRBV15 to TRBJ2-3, with D possibly called TRBD1 or TRBD2 (5 bases each). The V gene lost 8 bases and the J gene lost 0 bases, with 15 bases spanning the gap. This CDR3 is built from 15 residues. Germline assignment: CDR1 LNHNV and CDR2 YYDKDF (reference sequence). The CDR3 DNA sequence: TGTGCCACCGTCGATTGGGGGTCTAGCACAGATACGCAGTATTTT. Amino acids: CATVDWGSSTDTQYF.

This clone was picked up a small number of times. The genes are TRBV30 and TRBJ2-2, with 7 positions matching TRBD1. This CDR3 comprises 15 residues. Germline trimming cut 0 bases from V and 3 bases from J; bases unmatched to any gene: 4. CDR1 is GTSNPN and CDR2 is SVGIG in the germline V gene (reference sequence). CDR3 DNA sequence: TGTGCCTGGAGTGTATGGACAGGATACACCGGGGAGCTGTTTTTT. Residues: CAWSVWTGYTGELFF.

This clone was seen more than once but under ten times. The J gene is TRBJ2-1, the V gene TRBV7-9; TRBD2 matches at 9 bases. There are 15 residues in the CDR3. The V and J ends lost 5 bases and 8 bases, in that order; junction bases with no gene match: 10. Germline-derived CDR1 and CDR2 are SEHNR and FQNEAQ (reference sequence). CDR3 sequence reads: CASSVSSGRYDEQFF. The DNA of the CDR3 is TGTGCCAGCAGCGTCTCGAGCGGGAGGTACGATGAGCAGTTCTTC.

This clone was found a few times. The chain has TRBV5-1 and TRBJ2-7, with 7 bases matching TRBD1. This CDR3 comprises 13 residues. Germline V gene lookup returns CDR1 SGHRS and CDR2 YFSETQ. The J segment lost 3 bases and the V segment lost 2 bases, leaving 2 bases of the junction unmatched. The CDR3 nucleotides read TGCGCCAGCAGCTTAACAGGGGACTACGAGCAGTACTTC. It specifies CASSLTGDYEQYF.

The chain combines TRBV7-2 with TRBJ2-5; no clear D. Trimming pared 5 bases from V and 6 bases from J, leaving 7 bases between. Germline V gives CDR1 SGHTA, CDR2 FQGNSA. The CDR3 is 11 amino acids. CDR3 coding DNA: TGTGCCAGCAGCCCTGGGCAGACCCAGTACTTC. Amino acid sequence: CASSPGQTQYF.

V and J are TRBV7-7 and TRBJ1-5; D gene uncertain. The CDR3 contains 13 residues. Germline CDR1 reads SSHAT; CDR2 reads FNYEAQ (reference sequence). The ends were cut back, 5 bases at V and 4 bases at J, with 9 bases in the middle. CDR3: CASSRGPNQPQHF. Here the CDR3 DNA reads TGTGCCAGCAGCCGTGGGCCGAATCAGCCCCAGCATTTT.

V gene TRBV6-1 combines with J gene TRBJ1-1; a possible D gene is TRBD1 (5 bases). Germline V gene data show CDR1 as MNHNS and CDR2 as SASEGT. The ends were cut back, 5 bases at V and 0 bases at J, with 10 bases in the middle. This CDR3 comprises 14 residues. Here the CDR3 reads CASSSQGMNTEAFF. The CDR3 region has the DNA TGTGCCAGCAGTAGTCAGGGTATGAACACTGAAGCTTTCTTT.

The rearrangement links TRBV6-5 to TRBJ2-5; perhaps TRBD2 as D (6 bases). The CDR3 is made up of 16 amino acids. Germline V gene lookup returns CDR1 MNHEY and CDR2 SVGAGI. The V end was cut by 0 bases, the J end by 5 bases, with 16 bases between. CDR3 DNA sequence: TGTGCCAGCAGTTACTCGAGGGCAGCGGCGGGGGAGACCCAGTACTTC. The encoded protein is CASSYSRAAAGETQYF.

The rearrangement links TRBV7-9 to TRBJ2-1, with D unresolved. V was pared by 7 bases and J by 0 bases, with 16 bases between. The CDR3 is made up of 16 amino acids. Looked up from germline, CDR1 is SEHNR and CDR2 is FQNEAQ (reference sequence). CDR3 sequence reads: CASNPWSPGSYNEQFF. CDR3 DNA sequence: TGTGCCAGCAATCCATGGTCTCCCGGCTCCTACAATGAGCAGTTCTTC.

The chain links TRBV7-8 to TRBJ1-1; D is unclear. In germline, CDR1 is SGHVS, CDR2 FQNEAQ. Deletions cut 6 bases from V and 0 bases from J, with 8 bases between. This CDR3 spans 13 amino acids. The CDR3 spells CASRPPLNTEAFF. Here the CDR3 DNA reads TGTGCCAGCAGACCCCCCCTGAACACTGAAGCTTTCTTT.